The next 16 T cell receptor beta chains were all read from a single sample in a study of T cells in narcolepsy. Assay used: immunoSEQ multiplex PCR; TCRdb lists only in-frame clones, some missing. The sample has tens of thousands of clones, roughly four fifths seen once. Material: memory (CD45RA-) CD4+ T cells from blood. The receptors were sampled from a human donor in good health.

The rearrangement links TRBV6-4 to TRBJ2-2; D is unresolved. The CDR3 is 13 amino acids. V lost 5 bases and J 1 base, leaving 5 bases between the germline ends. Germline-derived CDR1 and CDR2 are MRHNA and SNTAGT. Here the CDR3 DNA reads TGTGCCAGCAGTACAGAGAACACCGGGGAGCTGTTTTTT. It encodes CASSTENTGELFF.

The chain couples TRBV5-6 to TRBJ2-7; 9 bases align to TRBD1. Trimming cost V 4 bases and J 4 bases; bases outside gene matches: 6. Per germline, CDR1 SGHDT and CDR2 YYEEEE. The CDR3 contains 14 residues. The CDR3 sequence is CASSRKDRGYEQYV. CDR3 coding DNA: TGTGCCAGCAGCCGCAAGGACAGGGGATACGAGCAGTACGTC.

This clone showed up just once. This chain joins TRBV19 and TRBJ2-2; 9 positions agree with TRBD2. In germline, CDR1 is LNHDA, CDR2 SQIVND (reference sequence). V lost 9 bases, J lost 7 bases, and 6 bases stayed unmatched. This CDR3 region has 13 residues. As DNA, the CDR3 is TGTGCCAGCCAGCGGGGGGCCGTCGGGGAGCTGTTTTTT. Its translation is CASQRGAVGELFF.

The chain recombines TRBV19 with TRBJ1-4; D gene unclear. The germline CDR1 and CDR2 sequences are LNHDA and SQIVND (reference sequence). CDR3 length: 13 amino acids. The germline V and J ends were trimmed by 7 bases and 8 bases, with 14 bases remaining between them. Here the CDR3 DNA reads TGTGCCAGTAATAGCCTTGGAAGGGAAAAACTGTTTTTT. It encodes CASNSLGREKLFF. Full variable domain (missing parts from reference TRBV19 and TRBJ1-4): DGGITQSPKYLFRKEGQNVTLSCEQNLNHDAMYWYRQDPGQGLRLIYYSQIVNDFQKGDIAEGYSVSREKKESFPLTVTSAQKNPTAFYLCASNSLGREKLFFGSGTQLSVL.

The V gene is TRBV28, the J gene TRBJ2-2; the D is unclear. This CDR3 region has 15 residues. V shed 6 bases and J shed 1 base, with 12 bases lying between them. Germline lookup yields CDR1 MDHEN and CDR2 SYDVKM. CDR3: CASRPTRGNTGELFF. CDR3 DNA sequence: TGTGCCAGCAGGCCGACACGAGGGAACACCGGGGAGCTGTTTTTT.

The genes are TRBV5-4 and TRBJ2-7, with 9 bases identical to TRBD1. The CDR3 totals 14 residues. The V and J ends lost 0 bases and 6 bases, in that order; junction bases with no gene match: 4. CDR1 is SGHNT, CDR2 YYREEE, per germline (reference sequence). CDR3 coding DNA: TGTGCCAGCAGCTTGGACAGGGGGCTCGGCGAGCAGTACTTC. Its protein is CASSLDRGLGEQYF.

The sample holds one count of this clone. Additional DNA sequences in this sample encode the identical CDR3. V usage is TRBV6-1 and J usage is TRBJ1-4; weak D call: TRBD1 (5 bases). This CDR3 spans 12 amino acids. Germline assignment: CDR1 MNHNS and CDR2 SASEGT. Trimming left V 6 bases short and J 3 bases short, with 5 bases between. This chain's CDR3 is CASSRANEKLFF. The CDR3 DNA reads TGTGCCAGCAGCAGGGCTAATGAAAAACTGTTTTTT.

The rearrangement uses TRBV10-3 and TRBJ2-3; D gene ambiguous. V lost 7 bases to trimming and J lost 0 bases, with 14 bases between them. Germline V gene sequence: CDR1 ENHRY, CDR2 SYGVKD. The CDR3 loop spans 15 amino acids. In nucleotides, the CDR3 is TGTGCCATCAATGGCGTTCCGACTAGCACAGATACGCAGTATTTT. Amino acid sequence: CAINGVPTSTDTQYF.

This rearrangement joins TRBV29-1 to TRBJ2-1; 7 nucleotides align to TRBD1. The CDR3 contains 16 residues. CDR1 SQVTM and CDR2 ANQGSEA come from the germline V gene. J was trimmed by 0 bases and V by 0 bases; bases with no gene match: 5. CDR3 residues: CSVEDQGEISYNEQFF. CDR3 in DNA: TGCAGCGTTGAAGATCAGGGGGAGATCTCCTACAATGAGCAGTTCTTC.

Only a few counts were recorded for this clone. V usage is TRBV13 and J usage is TRBJ1-4; the match to TRBD1 covers 9 bases. This CDR3 spans 14 amino acids. V lost 4 bases, J lost 8 bases, and 5 bases stayed unmatched. Per germline, CDR1 PRHDT and CDR2 FYEKMQ (reference sequence). The CDR3 nucleotides read TGTGCCAGCAGCTCTAGACAGGGGGTCGAAAAACTGTTTTTT. Encoded protein: CASSSRQGVEKLFF.

The chain joins TRBV6-5 to TRBJ1-1, with TRBD1 matching over 7 bases. The germline V gene encodes CDR1 MNHEY and CDR2 SVGAGI. The V and J ends lost 5 bases and 4 bases, in that order; junction bases with no gene match: 7. The CDR3 spans 14 residues. In DNA, the CDR3 is TGTGCCAGCAGTACACATAACAGGGGCACTGAAGCTTTCTTT. Amino acids: CASSTHNRGTEAFF.

This chain's CDR3 is CASVVGNQPQHF. CDR3 DNA sequence: TGTGCCAGCGTGGTGGGCAATCAGCCCCAGCATTTT. The chain links TRBV6-5 to TRBJ1-5; D ambiguous. CDR1 and CDR2 (germline): MNHEY, SVGAGI. This CDR3 comprises 12 residues. Trimming pared 8 bases from V and 2 bases from J, leaving 7 bases between.

The chain carries TRBV5-4 and TRBJ1-1; D perhaps matches TRBD1 (5 bases). The CDR3 length is 16 residues. The V end lost 3 bases, the J end lost 1 base, and 16 bases lay between the germline ends. Per the germline V gene, CDR1 is SGHNT and CDR2 is YYREEE (reference sequence). In nucleotides, the CDR3 is TGTGCCAGCAGCTCGAACCGTCCAGGGTCGAACACTGAAGCTTTCTTT. Amino acids: CASSSNRPGSNTEAFF.

This chain joins TRBV6-5 and TRBJ1-2; D is uncertain. V lost 5 bases, J lost 5 bases, and 12 bases lay in between. This CDR3 comprises 13 residues. Germline V gene lookup returns CDR1 MNHEY and CDR2 SVGAGI. CDR3 sequence: CASSEVQIYGYTF. The CDR3 coding sequence is TGTGCCAGCAGTGAAGTCCAGATATATGGCTACACCTTC.

The rearrangement joins TRBV2 to TRBJ1-1; D unresolved. Per the germline V gene, CDR1 is SNHLY and CDR2 is FYNNEI. This CDR3 comprises 16 residues. V lost 0 bases, J lost 5 bases, and 16 bases lay in between. DNA for the CDR3: TGTGCCAGCAGTGAAGCAGGTCCTGGAATGGGGACTGAAGCTTTCTTT. This encodes CASSEAGPGMGTEAFF.

This clone occurred once. This sequence joins TRBV5-1 and TRBJ2-3; D is perhaps TRBD2 (6 bases). This CDR3 spans 15 amino acids. Germline assignment: CDR1 SGHRS and CDR2 YFSETQ. The ends were cut back, 4 bases at V and 2 bases at J, with 14 bases in the middle. Here the CDR3 reads CASSTGTPPTDTQYF. The CDR3 DNA reads TGCGCCAGCAGCACCGGGACTCCCCCCACAGATACGCAGTATTTT.